These T cell receptor beta chains were read from a single sample in a study of radiotherapy plus CTLA-4 blockade in lung cancer. The repertoire was sequenced with immunoSEQ multiplex PCR; TCRdb's copy has only in-frame clones and lacks some. The table records 77,000 or so clones, roughly 74% of them present only once. The sequencing used peripheral blood, collected from a patient treated with radiotherapy plus ipilimumab. These TCRs come from a human donor with non-small cell lung cancer whose response to radiotherapy plus ipilimumab could not be evaluated. Each CDR3 is given with its conserved first and last residue. Fields, in order: V gene, J gene, clone size, CDR3 length, D gene, CDR3 DNA, CDR3 protein. The D gene is left open where the match is weak. Rows give clone size only sometimes, using once, few, many, or a class for an expanded clone.

TRBV6-1,TRBJ1-1,NA,14,TRBD1,TGTGCCAGCAGTCGGACAGGGAGTTTCACTGAAGCTTTCTTT,CASSRTGSFTEAFF
TRBV10-3,TRBJ1-2,NA,15,TRBD1,TGTGCCATCAGTTACGAGGACAGGGAAAACTATGGCTACACCTTC,CAISYEDRENYGYTF
TRBV28,TRBJ1-2,NA,15,NA,TGTGCCAGCAGTTTCGGAGGCAGCCCTAACTATGGCTACACCTTC,CASSFGGSPNYGYTF
TRBV2,TRBJ2-3,few,12,NA,TGTGCCACAGGGGAATTAAAAGATACGCAGTATTTT,CATGELKDTQYF
TRBV28,TRBJ1-5,NA,14,NA,TGTGCCAGCAGTTTAATGGGGCCCAATCAGCCCCAGCATTTT,CASSLMGPNQPQHF
TRBV6-1,TRBJ2-7,few,13,TRBD1,TGTGCCAGCAGTAATACAGGGGGATACGAGCAGTACTTC,CASSNTGGYEQYF
TRBV18,TRBJ2-2,NA,15,NA,TGTGCCAGCTCACCTTCAGGGGCGCTGGCCGGGGAGCTGTTTTTT,CASSPSGALAGELFF
TRBV5-8,TRBJ2-3,NA,15,TRBD1,TGTGCCAGCAGCCACAGGGGAACCCGCACAGATACGCAGTATTTT,CASSHRGTRTDTQYF
TRBV5-1,TRBJ2-1,NA,15,NA,TGCGCCAGCAGCTTGGATCGGACTACATTCAATGAGCAGTTCTTC,CASSLDRTTFNEQFF
TRBV11-2,TRBJ2-7,NA,15,TRBD1,TGTGCCAGCAGCTTATCGACAGGGGAAAGGACCGAGCAGTACTTC,CASSLSTGERTEQYF
TRBV19,TRBJ2-2,NA,15,TRBD2,TGTGCCAGTAGGACTAGCGGAGACTACACCGGGGAGCTGTTTTTT,CASRTSGDYTGELFF
TRBV4-2,TRBJ1-1,NA,13,NA,TGTGCCAGCAGCCAAGCAGGGTACACTGAAGCTTTCTTT,CASSQAGYTEAFF
TRBV6-6,TRBJ2-5,NA,13,TRBD2,TGTGCCAGCAGTCCGACTAGCGGGGAGACCCAGTACTTC,CASSPTSGETQYF
TRBV7-9,TRBJ2-7,NA,17,TRBD2,TGTGCCAGCAGCTTCACTAGCGGGGGGGCCGGGGGCTACGAGCAGTACTTC,CASSFTSGGAGGYEQYF
TRBV30,TRBJ2-1,few,16,TRBD2,TGTGCCTGGAGTGGCACAACTAGCGGGAGGGCCATTGAGCAGTTCTTC,CAWSGTTSGRAIEQFF